This paragraph reports one TCR beta chain. This sample is part of a study of blood T cell repertoires in COVID-19. This CDR3 spans 13 amino acids. Per the germline V gene, CDR1 is MRHNA and CDR2 is SNTAGT. The germline V and J ends were trimmed by 6 bases and 8 bases, with 16 bases remaining between them. Clones were read by immunoSEQ multiplex PCR, and TCRdb kept only the in-frame ones, dropping some. Of almost 35,000 clones in the sample, approximately 89% were seen once. The source is a man between 60 and 70 years old with active COVID-19. What was sequenced was peripheral blood. V gene TRBV6-4 combines with J gene TRBJ1-2; unclear D gene. In DNA, the CDR3 is TGTGCCAGCAGCCCCGACAAGGCCAGGGGCTACACCTTC. Amino acids: CASSPDKARGYTF.